This T cell receptor beta chain was found in a study of blood T cell repertoires in COVID-19. On the study more broadly: Sites in the United States, Italy and Spain provided acute and convalescent COVID-19 samples. Nucleic acid was either cDNA or gDNA, and it came from T cells, B-cell-depleted T cells, or PBMCs.

In germline, CDR1 is SNHLY, CDR2 FYNNEI. Trimming stripped 10 bases from V and 5 bases from J, with 20 bases between. The CDR3 is 14 amino acids. Authors' processing steps: Amplified reference gene primers provided the basis for estimating nucleated cell counts. Generated by immunoSEQ multiplex PCR, the TCRdb table keeps only in-frame clones and is missing some. V and J calls and clone size are those listed in that table; D and trimming were worked out from the DNA. The table lists hundreds of thousands of clones, around 90% of them singletons. The sequencing sample was made of peripheral blood. V gene TRBV2 combines with J gene TRBJ1-1; possibly TRBD1 for D (6 bases). This clonotype was obtained from a woman aged 45 to 65 who had recovered from COVID-19. CDR3 sequence (DNA): TGTGCCACCACGCCCAAGACAGGCGGGACTGAAGCTTTCTTT. This encodes CATTPKTGGTEAFF. Together with reference TRBV2 and TRBJ1-1, the CDR3 gives the full variable domain: EPEVTQTPSHQVTQMGQEVILRCVPISNHLYFYWYRQILGQKVEFLVSFYNNEISEKSEIFDDQFSVERPDGSNFTLKIRSTKLEDSAMYFCATTPKTGGTEAFFGQGTRLTVV.